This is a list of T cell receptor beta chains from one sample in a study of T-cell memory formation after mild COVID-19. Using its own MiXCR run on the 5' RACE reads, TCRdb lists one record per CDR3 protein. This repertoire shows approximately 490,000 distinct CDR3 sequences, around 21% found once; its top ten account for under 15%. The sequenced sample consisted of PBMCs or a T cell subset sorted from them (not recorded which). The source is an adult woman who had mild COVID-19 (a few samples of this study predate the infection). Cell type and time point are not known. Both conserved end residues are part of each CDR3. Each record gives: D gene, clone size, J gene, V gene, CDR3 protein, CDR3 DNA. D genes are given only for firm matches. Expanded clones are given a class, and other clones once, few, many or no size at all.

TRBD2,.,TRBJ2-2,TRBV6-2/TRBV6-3,CASSSIGGLAVMAGELFF,TGTGCCAGCAGTTCCATTGGCGGACTAGCGGTAATGGCGGGGGAGCTGTTTTTT
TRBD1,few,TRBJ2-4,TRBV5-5,CASSHRDRGQGFGKNIQYF,TGTGCCAGCAGCCACCGGGACAGGGGGCAGGGATTCGGCAAAAACATTCAGTACTTC
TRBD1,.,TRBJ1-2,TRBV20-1,CSARYRGIGYTF,TGCAGTGCTAGATACAGGGGGATTGGCTACACCTTC
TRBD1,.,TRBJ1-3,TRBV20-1,CSASRQGSGNTIYF,TGCAGTGCTAGCAGACAGGGCTCGGGAAACACCATATATTTT
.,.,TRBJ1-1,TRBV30,CASGHPNTEAFF,TGTGCCTCCGGACATCCGAACACTGAAGCTTTCTTT
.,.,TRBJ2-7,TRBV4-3,CASSQEVGKGNEQYF,TGCGCCAGCAGCCAAGAAGTGGGAAAAGGGAACGAGCAGTACTTC
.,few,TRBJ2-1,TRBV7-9,CASSLKPVGAASSYNEQFF,TGTGCCAGCAGCTTAAAGCCCGTAGGGGCGGCAAGCTCCTACAATGAGCAGTTCTTC
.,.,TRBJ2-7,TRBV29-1,CSVTSSVDYEQYF,TGCAGCGTTACCTCTAGTGTCGACTACGAGCAGTACTTC
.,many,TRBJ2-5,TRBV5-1,CASSWTGGGETQYF,TGCGCCAGCAGCTGGACCGGTGGGGGGGAGACCCAGTACTTC
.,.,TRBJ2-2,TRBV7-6,CASSLATTVRGTGELFF,TGTGCCAGCAGCTTAGCGACGACAGTGCGAGGCACCGGGGAGCTGTTTTTT
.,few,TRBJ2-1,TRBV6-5,CASSSGAYEQFF,TGTGCCAGCAGCTCAGGAGCCTATGAGCAGTTCTTC
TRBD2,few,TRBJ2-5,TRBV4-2,CASSQLTWTSGGWKTQYF,TGTGCCAGCAGCCAACTCACCTGGACTAGCGGCGGATGGAAGACCCAGTACTTC
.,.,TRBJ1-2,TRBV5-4,CASTRRGEDYGYTF,TGTGCCAGCACTCGGCGGGGGGAAGACTATGGCTACACCTTC
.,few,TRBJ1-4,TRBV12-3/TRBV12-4,CASSFNEKLFF,TGTGCCAGCAGTTTCAATGAAAAACTGTTTTTT
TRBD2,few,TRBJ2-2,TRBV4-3,CASSPRTSGSKLTGELFF,TGCGCCAGCAGCCCTCGGACTAGCGGGAGTAAGCTCACCGGGGAGCTGTTTTTT
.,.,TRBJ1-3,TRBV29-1,CSVEGRAPGNTIYF,TGCAGCGTTGAAGGCAGGGCGCCTGGAAACACCATATATTTT
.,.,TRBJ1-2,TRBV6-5,CASSPHREANYGYTF,TGTGCCAGCAGTCCACACAGGGAAGCTAACTATGGCTACACCTTC
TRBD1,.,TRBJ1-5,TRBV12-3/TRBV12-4,CASSFARDGQGTQPQHF,TGTGCCAGCAGTTTTGCCCGTGACGGACAGGGTACCCAGCCCCAGCATTTT
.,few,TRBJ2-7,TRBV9,CASSGEDRLSYEQYF,TGTGCCAGCAGCGGGGAGGACAGGCTATCCTACGAGCAGTACTTC
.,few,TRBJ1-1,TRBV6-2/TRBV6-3,CASSYSIDPPRMNTEAFF,TGTGCCAGCAGTTACTCCATCGACCCTCCAAGGATGAACACTGAAGCTTTCTTT
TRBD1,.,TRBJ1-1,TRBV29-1,CSVDGQGPTEAFF,TGCAGCGTTGACGGACAGGGACCCACTGAAGCTTTCTTT
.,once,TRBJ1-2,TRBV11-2,CASSQRPGRNYGYTF,TGTGCCAGCAGTCAGCGTCCGGGACGGAACTATGGCTACACCTTC
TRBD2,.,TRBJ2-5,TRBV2,CASSYSGGPQETQYF,TGTGCCAGCAGTTATAGCGGGGGCCCCCAAGAGACCCAGTACTTC
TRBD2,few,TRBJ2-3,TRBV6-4,CASRPSGGTTDTQYF,TGTGCCAGCAGGCCGAGCGGGGGGACCACAGATACGCAGTATTTT
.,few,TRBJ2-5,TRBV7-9,CASSLISQAGETQYF,TGTGCCAGCAGCTTAATCAGCCAGGCCGGGGAGACCCAGTACTTC
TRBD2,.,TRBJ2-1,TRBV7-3,CASSQPERLAGGSSYNEQFF,TGTGCCAGCAGCCAGCCAGAACGACTAGCGGGGGGGAGCTCCTACAATGAGCAGTTCTTC
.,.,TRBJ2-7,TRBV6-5,CASSYRPGVPYEQYF,TGTGCCAGCAGTTACCGGCCAGGGGTCCCCTACGAGCAGTACTTC
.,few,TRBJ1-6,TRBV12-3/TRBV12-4,CASTPQGYNSPLHF,TGTGCCAGCACCCCCCAGGGTTACAATTCACCCCTCCACTTT
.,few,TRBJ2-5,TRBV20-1,CSAPLGGEPTETQYF,TGCAGTGCTCCCCTGGGTGGAGAGCCAACAGAGACCCAGTACTTC
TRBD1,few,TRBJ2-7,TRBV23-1,CASSHSAGTGFREQYF,TGCGCCAGCAGTCACAGCGCCGGGACAGGGTTTCGCGAGCAGTACTTC
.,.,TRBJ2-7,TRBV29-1,CSVATGPAVDEQYF,TGCAGCGTTGCAACAGGGCCCGCCGTCGACGAGCAGTACTTC